A single T cell receptor (beta chain) is shown here with its context. As yet, its antigen is unknown. Each cell subset's genomic DNA was divided evenly among several immunoSEQ plates. Produced via immunoSEQ multiplex PCR; TCRdb's table is partial and in-frame only. The sample carries some 650,000 clones, more than 95% recorded once. CD45RA+ naive and CD45RA-negative memory subsets were separated from CD4+ cells. This entry is derived from a study of shared clonotypes between healthy human individuals. The ends lost 4 bases at V and 5 bases at J; junction bases unmatched: 9. The CDR3 extends over 14 amino acids. The germline gives CDR1 GTSNPN, CDR2 SVGIG (reference sequence). Study-wide results and limits: Clonotype sharing across a few donors was observed for 5% to 6.5% of naive CD4 clonotypes. At large depth, rarefaction still showed sorted-subset sequencing to be incomplete.

The receptor was isolated from a woman between 25 and 40 years old in good health. This chain joins TRBV30 and TRBJ2-7; TRBD1 agrees at 9 bases. The sequenced material came from naive CD4+ T cells sorted from blood. Subset indicated: CD45RA+ positively selected. The CDR3 reads CAWNPTGGSDEQYF. For the CDR3, the DNA is TGTGCCTGGAATCCAACAGGGGGCAGCGACGAGCAGTACTTC.